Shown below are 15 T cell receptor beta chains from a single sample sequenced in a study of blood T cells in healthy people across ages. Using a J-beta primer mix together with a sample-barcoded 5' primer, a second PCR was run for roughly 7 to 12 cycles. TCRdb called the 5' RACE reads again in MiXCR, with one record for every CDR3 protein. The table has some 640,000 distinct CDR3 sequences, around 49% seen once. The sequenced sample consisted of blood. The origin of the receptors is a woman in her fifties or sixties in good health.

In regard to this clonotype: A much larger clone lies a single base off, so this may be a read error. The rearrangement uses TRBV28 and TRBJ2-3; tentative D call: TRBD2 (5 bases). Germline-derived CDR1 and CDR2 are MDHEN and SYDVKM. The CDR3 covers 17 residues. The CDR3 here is CAGSPQPSITSTDTQYF. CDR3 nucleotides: TGTGCCGGCAGCCCCCAACCTAGCATCACTAGCACAGATACGCAGTATTTT.

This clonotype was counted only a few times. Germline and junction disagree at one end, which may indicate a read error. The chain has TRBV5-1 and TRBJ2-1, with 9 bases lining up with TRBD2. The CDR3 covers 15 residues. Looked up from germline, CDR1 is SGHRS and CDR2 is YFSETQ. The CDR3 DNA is TGTGCCAGCAGCTTGGCTAGCGGGGTATACAATGAGCAGTTCTTC. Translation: CASSLASGVYNEQFF.

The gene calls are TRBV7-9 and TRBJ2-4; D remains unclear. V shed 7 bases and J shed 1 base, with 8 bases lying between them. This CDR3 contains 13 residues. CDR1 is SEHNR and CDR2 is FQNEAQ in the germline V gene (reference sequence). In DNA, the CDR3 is TGTGCCAGCAAAAAGGAGGCCAAAAACATTCAGTACTTC. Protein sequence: CASKKEAKNIQYF.

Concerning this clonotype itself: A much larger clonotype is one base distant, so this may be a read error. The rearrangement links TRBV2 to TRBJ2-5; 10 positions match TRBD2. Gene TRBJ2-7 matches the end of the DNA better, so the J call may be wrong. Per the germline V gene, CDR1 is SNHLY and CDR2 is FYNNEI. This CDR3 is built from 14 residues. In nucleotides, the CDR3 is TGTGCCAGCAGCTGGGCTAGCGGGAGCTACGAGCAGTACTTC. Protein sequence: CASSWASGSYEQYF.

The CDR3 sequence is CASSLVGAKETRFF. CDR3 DNA sequence: TGTGCCAGCAGCTTAGTAGGGGCAAAGGAGACCCGGTTCTTC. The rearrangement joins TRBV7-9 to TRBJ2-1; D perhaps matches TRBD1 (5 bases). V lost 1 base to trimming and J lost 15 bases, with 19 bases between them. The CDR3 is 14 residues long. CDR1 and CDR2 (germline): SEHNR, FQNEAQ (reference sequence).

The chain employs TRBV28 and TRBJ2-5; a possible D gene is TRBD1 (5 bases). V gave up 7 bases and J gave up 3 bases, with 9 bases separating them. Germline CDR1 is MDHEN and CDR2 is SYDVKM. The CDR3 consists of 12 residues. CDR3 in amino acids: CASTAGKETQYF. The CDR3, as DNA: TGTGCCAGCACAGCAGGGAAAGAGACCCAGTACTTC.

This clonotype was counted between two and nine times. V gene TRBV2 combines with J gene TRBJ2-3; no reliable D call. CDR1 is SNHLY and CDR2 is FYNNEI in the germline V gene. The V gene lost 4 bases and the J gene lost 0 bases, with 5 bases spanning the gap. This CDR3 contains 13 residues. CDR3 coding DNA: TGTGCCAGCAGTGTGATTAGCACAGATACGCAGTATTTT. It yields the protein CASSVISTDTQYF.

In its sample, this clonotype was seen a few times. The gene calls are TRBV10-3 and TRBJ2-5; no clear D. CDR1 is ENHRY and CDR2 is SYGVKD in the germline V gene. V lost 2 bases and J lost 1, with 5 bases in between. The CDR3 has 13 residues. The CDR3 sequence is CAISEQLQETQYF. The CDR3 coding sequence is TGTGCCATCAGTGAGCAGCTCCAAGAGACCCAGTACTTC.

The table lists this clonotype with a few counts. The CDR3 DNA reads TGTGCCAGCAGCCTCGGGCCGGGACTAGCGGGAAGAGAAAGCGTCACTGAGCAGTTCTTC. It codes for CASSLGPGLAGRESVTEQFF. V usage is TRBV11-2 and J usage is TRBJ2-1; 13 bases agree with TRBD2. CDR1 is SGHAT, CDR2 FQNNGV, per germline. This CDR3 region has 20 residues. With 5 bases clipped from V and 9 bases from J, the junction kept 22 bases outside the gene matches. Full variable domain (outside the CDR3, taken from reference TRBV11-2 and TRBJ2-1): EAGVAQSPRYKIIEKRQSVAFWCNPISGHATLYWYQQILGQGPKLLIQFQNNGVVDDSQLPKDRFSAERLKGVDSTLKIQPAKLEDSAVYLCASSLGPGLAGRESVTEQFFGPGTRLTVL.

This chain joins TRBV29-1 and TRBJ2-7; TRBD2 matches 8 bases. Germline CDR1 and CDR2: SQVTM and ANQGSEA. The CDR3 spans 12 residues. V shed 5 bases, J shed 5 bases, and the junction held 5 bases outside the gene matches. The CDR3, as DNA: TGCAGCGTTTCCAGCGGGAGTGACGAGCAGTACTTC. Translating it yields CSVSSGSDEQYF.

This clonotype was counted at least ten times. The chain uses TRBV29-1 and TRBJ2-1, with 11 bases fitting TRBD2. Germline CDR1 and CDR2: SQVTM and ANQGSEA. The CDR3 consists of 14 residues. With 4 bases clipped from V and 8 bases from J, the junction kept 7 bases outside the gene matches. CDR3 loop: CSVVLAGVFDEQFF. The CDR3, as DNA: TGCAGCGTTGTACTAGCGGGAGTATTCGATGAGCAGTTCTTC.

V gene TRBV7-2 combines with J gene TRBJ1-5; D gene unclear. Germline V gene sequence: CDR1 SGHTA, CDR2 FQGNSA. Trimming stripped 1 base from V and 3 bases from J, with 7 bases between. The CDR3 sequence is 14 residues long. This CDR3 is CTSSLGRINQPQHF. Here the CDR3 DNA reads TGTACCAGCAGCTTAGGAAGGATCAATCAGCCCCAGCATTTT.

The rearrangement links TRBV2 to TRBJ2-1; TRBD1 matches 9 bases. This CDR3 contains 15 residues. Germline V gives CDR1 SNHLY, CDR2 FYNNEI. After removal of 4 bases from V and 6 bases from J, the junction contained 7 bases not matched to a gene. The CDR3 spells CASSGTGTGFNEQFF. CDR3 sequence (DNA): TGTGCCAGCAGTGGAACCGGGACAGGGTTCAATGAGCAGTTCTTC.

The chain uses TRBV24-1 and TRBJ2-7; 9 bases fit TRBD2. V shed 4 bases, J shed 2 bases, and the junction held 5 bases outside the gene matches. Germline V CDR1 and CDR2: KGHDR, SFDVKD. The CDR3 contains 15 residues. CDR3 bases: TGTGCCACCAGTGAAGTAGCGGGAGAGGCCTACGAGCAGTACTTC. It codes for CATSEVAGEAYEQYF.

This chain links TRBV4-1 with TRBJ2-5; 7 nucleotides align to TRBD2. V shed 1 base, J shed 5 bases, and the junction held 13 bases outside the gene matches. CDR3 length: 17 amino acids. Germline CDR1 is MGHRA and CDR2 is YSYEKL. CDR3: CASSQVETGGSVETQYF. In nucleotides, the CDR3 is TGCGCCAGCAGCCAAGTTGAAACGGGAGGTAGCGTGGAGACCCAGTACTTC.